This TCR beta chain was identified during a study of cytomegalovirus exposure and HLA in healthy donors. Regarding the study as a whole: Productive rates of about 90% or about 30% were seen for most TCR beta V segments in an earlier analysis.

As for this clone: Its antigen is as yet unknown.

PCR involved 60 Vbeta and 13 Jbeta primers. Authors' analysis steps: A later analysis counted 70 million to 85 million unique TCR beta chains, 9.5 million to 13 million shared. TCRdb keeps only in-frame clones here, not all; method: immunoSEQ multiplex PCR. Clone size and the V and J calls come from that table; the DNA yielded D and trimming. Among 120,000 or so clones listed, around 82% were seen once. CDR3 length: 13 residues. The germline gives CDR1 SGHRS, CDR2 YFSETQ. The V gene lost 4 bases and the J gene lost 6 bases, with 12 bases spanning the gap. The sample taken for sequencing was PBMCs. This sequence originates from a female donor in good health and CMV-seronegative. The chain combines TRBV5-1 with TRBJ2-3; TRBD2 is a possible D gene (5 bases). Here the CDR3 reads CASSGGPKDTQYF. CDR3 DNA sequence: TGCGCCAGCAGCGGCGGGCCGAAGGATACGCAGTATTTT.